The TCR beta chain described here comes from a study of blood T cell repertoires in COVID-19. Across the whole study: The United States, Italy and Spain supplied acute and convalescent COVID-19 samples. PBMCs, B-cell-depleted T cells, or T cells provided the cDNA or gDNA that made up the material.

This table comes from immunoSEQ multiplex PCR, and its TCRdb copy is limited to in-frame clones, with some not included. Of approximately 200,000 clones listed, approximately 91% are singletons. Germline V gene lookup returns CDR1 MDHEN and CDR2 SYDVKM. The CDR3 length is 13 residues. Trimming took off 7 bases at V and 3 bases at J, with 9 bases between the two ends. The sample taken for sequencing was peripheral blood. The receptor was derived from a man between 65 and 79 years old with active or convalescent COVID-19. The J gene is TRBJ2-2, the V gene TRBV28; D not certain. The CDR3 DNA sequence: TGTGCCAGCACCCCGGTGGACACCGGGGAGCTGTTTTTT. Its protein product is CASTPVDTGELFF.